These T cell receptor beta chains were read from a single sample in a study of T cells after yellow fever vaccination. TCRdb called the 5' RACE reads again in MiXCR, with one record for every CDR3 protein. The sample has 300,000 to 450,000 distinct CDR3 sequences; about 6.2% are singletons. Specimen: PBMCs, collected 5 days after the yellow fever booster vaccination. Source of these receptors: a man younger than 40 who received the YFV17D yellow fever vaccine. Both conserved end residues are part of each CDR3. The D gene is left open where the match is weak. Clone size is given for some rows only: seen once, a few or many times, or a class if the clone is expanded.

clone_size,d_call,v_call,j_call,cdr3_aa,cdr3_nt
NA,NA,TRBV20-1,TRBJ1-6,CSARAGSSYNSPLHF,TGCAGTGCTAGAGCGGGGAGCTCCTATAATTCACCCCTCCACTTT
many,TRBD2,TRBV6-5,TRBJ2-7,CASSYSIGGRNEQYF,TGTGCCAGCAGTTACTCGATTGGCGGGAGAAACGAGCAGTACTTC
few,NA,TRBV14,TRBJ2-2,CASSRFSTGELFF,TGTGCCAGCAGCAGGTTTAGCACCGGGGAGCTGTTTTTT
few,TRBD1,TRBV20-1,TRBJ1-2,CSVQSPGQGGYGYGYTF,TGCAGTGTTCAAAGCCCGGGACAGGGGGGCTACGGCTATGGCTACACCTTC
many,NA,TRBV5-1,TRBJ1-4,CASSSTGTPGYREKLFF,TGCGCCAGCAGCTCTACCGGGACGCCCGGATACCGAGAAAAACTGTTTTTT
NA,NA,TRBV20-1,TRBJ1-5,CSAGSDYQPQHF,TGCAGTGCTGGGAGTGATTATCAGCCCCAGCATTTT
NA,TRBD2,TRBV5-1,TRBJ2-5,CASSSSSGKETQYF,TGCGCCAGCAGCTCCTCTAGCGGGAAAGAGACCCAGTACTTC
NA,NA,TRBV7-7,TRBJ2-1,CASSLEGGRNNEQFF,TGTGCTAGCAGCTTAGAGGGGGGGAGAAACAATGAGCAGTTCTTC
few,NA,TRBV7-2,TRBJ2-7,CASSSGQTFYEQYF,TGTGCCAGCAGTAGTGGACAGACCTTCTACGAGCAGTACTTC
NA,NA,TRBV12-3/TRBV12-4,TRBJ2-2,CASSFRTDFRGTGELFF,TGTGCCAGCAGTTTTCGGACAGACTTTCGTGGCACCGGGGAGCTGTTTTTT
NA,NA,TRBV24-1,TRBJ2-2,CATSDKGAAGGTGELFF,TGTGCCACCAGTGACAAGGGGGCAGCCGGGGGCACCGGGGAGCTGTTTTTT
many,NA,TRBV4-3,TRBJ2-1,CASSQSIAGLNEQFF,TGCGCCAGCAGCCAGTCGATCGCGGGACTCAATGAGCAGTTCTTC
many,NA,TRBV29-1,TRBJ2-5,CSAQGGGETQYF,TGCAGCGCACAGGGAGGTGGAGAGACCCAGTACTTC
many,TRBD2,TRBV27,TRBJ2-7,CAAGTSGSYEQYF,TGTGCCGCCGGGACTAGCGGATCCTACGAGCAGTACTTC
NA,TRBD2,TRBV20-1,TRBJ2-7,CSAPASGGRYEQYF,TGCAGTGCTCCAGCGTCGGGAGGGCGCTACGAGCAGTACTTC
NA,TRBD2,TRBV20-1,TRBJ2-3,CSALAGVIDTRYF,TGCAGTGCTTTGGCGGGAGTTATAGATACGCGGTATTTT